The present T cell receptor beta chain was sequenced within a study of blood T cell repertoires in COVID-19. The overall study: The origin of the acute and convalescent COVID-19 samples was the United States, Italy and Spain.

Methods used by the authors: Reference gene primers were amplified, and this amplification served to estimate nucleated cell counts. TCRdb's copy holds only in-frame clones and misses some; the assay was immunoSEQ multiplex PCR. The DNA gave D and trimming, while V, J and clone size come from that table. The sample includes just over 300,000 clones, roughly 86% of them seen just once. This CDR3 comprises 14 residues. Germline assignment: CDR1 KGHSH and CDR2 LQKENI. V shed 3 bases and J shed 0 bases, with 9 bases lying between them. Seattle patients were enrolled during active infection and followed longitudinally.

The sequence was collected from a woman aged 30 to 39 with COVID-19, enrolled during active disease. The V and J genes are TRBV18 and TRBJ2-7; D remains unclear. Material: peripheral blood. In DNA, the CDR3 is TGTGCCAGCTCACCCGTGGCTAGCTCCTACGAGCAGTACGTC. Translating gives CASSPVASSYEQYV.